Reported below is one TCR beta chain. There is no known antigen for this receptor. No quality values exist for individual bases; no much larger clone is one base distant. Two independent genomic DNA replicates were amplified for each sample, with 0.5 ug used for blood and around 1.5 ug for tumor or normal breast. Following the manufacturer's instructions, the ImmunoSeq Intro kit was used to carry out TCRB sequencing on genomic DNA. The multiplex PCR ran for roughly 29 cycles using proprietary primers and spike-in control sequences for absolute quantification. An 87-bp fragment spanning the CDR3 and flanking V and J genes was sequenced with single-end 150-bp reads. Seven samples, with two replicates for each sample, were multiplexed per lane of an Illumina MiSeq using version 3.0 chemistry. Regarding the original processing steps: The vendor's proprietary pipeline processed the raw data and merged both replicates into a single result for each sample. Productive rearrangements sharing the V-gene family, CDR3 amino acid sequence and J-gene segment were defined as clonotypes. To compute clonality, the normalized Shannon entropy (Pielou evenness) of TCRB abundances was subtracted from 1. T cell density was estimated by dividing total templates by the number of input cells inferred from the DNA input amount. Recon with default parameters was used to estimate total repertoire diversity and clonality. A clonotype counted as tumor-enriched if its abundance in tumor exceeded 0.1% and was at least 32-fold higher than its abundance in normal breast. What TCRdb holds here is the immuneACCESS table cut down to in-frame rearrangements. Part of the clones is not present; checked against another copy, under half of the missing clones reflect an unresolved V gene, and the others are unexplained. The DNA was the basis for D and trimming; V, J and clone size are from that table. The sample profile shows tens of thousands of clones; approximately 79% of them were found once. 3.5% of the sample is taken by the ten largest.

CDR1 SGHRS and CDR2 YFSETQ were looked up in the germline V gene. The CDR3 goes from the cysteine to the phenylalanine over 14 residues. Solely the CDR3 DNA is kept, with 42 bases framed from the first base. V drops 4 bases and J drops 9 bases, leaving 14 bases in between. The study profiled bulk TCR beta-chain repertoires in matched peripheral blood, tumor and adjacent normal breast tissue taken from about 15 patients with early-stage breast cancer. Before surgery, roughly 4.5-11 mL of whole blood was collected in EDTA tubes and processed within 2 hours. Ficoll-Paque centrifugation in SepMate-50 tubes was used to isolate peripheral blood mononuclear cells. PBMCs were cryopreserved in approximately 90% FBS with approximately 10% DMSO in aliquots of roughly 2 to 4.5 million cells and stored in liquid nitrogen. Genomic DNA was extracted with the Qiagen AllPrep DNA/RNA Mini kit. The data were obtained in a study of early stage breast cancer tumors (TCRdb year 2017). Study-wide context: Of the roughly 17 invasive breast tumors, roughly 12 were found to be estrogen receptor-positive, progesterone receptor-positive and HER2-negative. Of the approximately twelve ER+/PR+/HER2- tumors, eight were classified as invasive ductal carcinomas and four as invasive lobular carcinomas. On average, each sample had roughly 9.9-fold read coverage. A total of over 2 million templates, representing about 1.1 million unique clonotypes, were detected across all samples.

What the research found in general, with its limitations: Bulk genomic DNA sequencing of unsorted cells missed chain pairing and functional markers such as CD4, CD8 and FOXP3. Because the cohort was small, analysis by tumor subtype was not possible. About 2.7-fold higher T cell density and higher clonality were observed in tumors than in adjacent normal breast tissue. Repertoires from blood and normal breast were more alike than repertoires from blood and tumor, and in about 85% of the 16 patients, comparing each tissue with blood separated tumor from normal. Enriched TCRB sequences shared across patients were found to be mostly commonly generated sequences that were unlikely to play an important role in the tumor microenvironment.

The sequencing input was blood. This TCR was sampled from a person in their sixties with breast cancer. Recombination connected TRBV5-1 to TRBJ1-6; no D segment can be confidently identified. The nucleotide sequence is given as TGCGCCAGCAGCGCACCGGGAGCTAGTTCACCCCTCCACTTT. Its protein product is CASSAPGASSPLHF.